One sample yielded the 5 T cell receptor beta chains listed below, sequenced in a study of shared clonotypes between healthy human individuals. CD45RO-negative, CCR7-positively selected cells formed the naive CD8 fraction, excluding terminally differentiated effector memory CD45RA+ cells. TCRdb's copy holds only in-frame clones and misses some; the assay was immunoSEQ multiplex PCR. The sample lists about 2.1 million clones, 93% seen once, with roughly 1.7% in the top ten. What was sequenced was naive CD8+ T cells from PBMCs. The receptor set was obtained from a man aged 18 to 29 in good health. Some clones in this sample may be carry-over from other donors' samples.

This chain links TRBV7-2 with TRBJ1-1, with D possibly TRBD1 on 5 matching bases. The length of the CDR3 is 14 residues. In germline, CDR1 is SGHTA, CDR2 FQGNSA. Trimming took off 0 bases at V and 5 bases at J, with 10 bases between the two ends. In DNA, the CDR3 is TGTGCCAGCAGCTTAGCGTGGGGCAGGACTGAAGCTTTCTTT. It specifies CASSLAWGRTEAFF.

The gene calls are TRBV13 and TRBJ2-7, with a weak D call TRBD2 (7 bases). The CDR3 totals 14 residues. V was clipped by 1 base and J by 5 bases, with 12 bases between them. The germline CDR1 and CDR2 sequences are PRHDT and FYEKMQ (reference sequence). The CDR3 nucleotides read TGTGCCAGCAGCTTAGAGGGGAGGGGGAACGAGCAGTACTTC. This codes for CASSLEGRGNEQYF.

CDR3 sequence (DNA): TGCGCCAGCAGCTTGGGGACAGACCTCCTTAACTATGGCTACACCTTC. Protein: CASSLGTDLLNYGYTF. This chain joins TRBV5-1 and TRBJ1-2; possibly TRBD1 for D (6 bases). Trimming took off 0 bases at V and 1 base at J, with 13 bases between the two ends. The CDR3 covers 16 residues. The V gene's germline CDR1 is SGHRS and CDR2 YFSETQ. Variable domain in full (rest from reference TRBV5-1 and TRBJ1-2): KAGVTQTPRYLIKTRGQQVTLSCSPISGHRSVSWYQQTPGQGLQFLFEYFSETQRNKGNFPGRFSGRQFSNSRSEMNVSTLELGDSALYLCASSLGTDLLNYGYTFGSGTRLTVV.

In regard to this clone: The junction departs from the called germline gene at one end, perhaps through a read error. The chain links TRBV7-9 to TRBJ2-7, with 7 bases identical to TRBD2. The CDR3 consists of 12 residues. Germline CDR1 reads SEHNR; CDR2 reads FQNEAQ (reference sequence). The CDR3 spells CASSLVLWEGDF. The CDR3 DNA reads TGTGCCAGCAGCTTAGTGCTCTGGGAGGGAGACTTC.

The chain couples TRBV7-9 to TRBJ2-7, with D perhaps TRBD2 (6 bases). CDR1 is SEHNR, CDR2 FQNEAQ, per germline (reference sequence). V lost 7 bases and J 0 bases, leaving 13 bases between the germline ends. The CDR3 runs to 14 residues. CDR3 DNA: TGTGCCAGCACCCCTTGGGAGGACTCCTACGAGCAGTACTTC. As protein: CASTPWEDSYEQYF.